This TCR beta chain was retrieved from a study of blood T cell repertoires in COVID-19. Study in general: The study drew acute and convalescent COVID-19 samples from the United States, Italy and Spain. Sources were T cells, B-cell-depleted T cells, or PBMCs; the material itself was cDNA or gDNA.

Original methodology: Amplifying reference gene primers gave estimates of nucleated cell counts. TCRdb's copy holds only in-frame clones and misses some; the assay was immunoSEQ multiplex PCR. V, J and clone size are those of that table, while D and trimming were read from the DNA. This sample yields approximately 66,000 clones, of which about 90% are seen a single time; 6% to 7% belongs to the top ten. Trimming shortened V by 4 bases and J by 8 bases, and 7 bases separated the two germline ends. This CDR3 comprises 12 residues. The germline V gene has CDR1 SGHRS and CDR2 YFSETQ. The rearrangement links TRBV5-1 to TRBJ1-6; D possibly corresponds to TRBD1 (5 bases). The TCR originated in a man aged 55-75 years with acute or convalescent COVID-19. The sample comprised peripheral blood. The CDR3 coding sequence is TGCGCCAGCAGCGGGGGGGATTCACCCCTCCACTTT. Residues: CASSGGDSPLHF.